Below, 9 T cell receptor beta chains from the same sample are listed, as sequenced in a study of T-cell reconstitution after alpha-beta-depleted transplantation in children. This sample's TCRbeta library carried unique molecular identifier barcodes. TCRdb analysed the PCR reads with MiXCR anew, one entry per CDR3 protein. Here the sample spans fewer than 550,000 distinct CDR3 sequences, over 9.5% being singletons. This specimen was PBMCs, mostly from graft donor cells, taken 180 days after TCRalphabeta/CD19-depleted stem cell transplant. These receptors originate from a female patient aged 2-9 years who had a stem cell transplant for aplastic anemia, so the T cells may come from the graft donor.

The chain has TRBV4-2 and TRBJ2-3; possibly TRBD2 for D (6 bases). Germline CDR1 is LGHNA and CDR2 is YNFKEQ. V was cut by 0 bases and J by 2 bases, with 15 bases left in between. The CDR3 runs to 17 residues. The CDR3 loop is CASSQEVFRESTDTQYF. Here the CDR3 DNA reads TGTGCCAGCAGCCAAGAGGTCTTCCGGGAGTCCACAGATACGCAGTATTTT.

This sequence joins TRBV4-3 and TRBJ2-1, with TRBD2 identical over 7 bases. The length of the CDR3 is 17 residues. The V segment lost 0 bases and the J segment 5 bases; nucleotides outside the gene matches: 10. Germline assignment: CDR1 LGHNA and CDR2 YSLEER. CDR3 DNA sequence: TGCGCCAGCAGCCAAGATCGGGCTAGCGGCTTACACAATGAGCAGTTCTTC. This encodes CASSQDRASGLHNEQFF.

The chain couples TRBV4-3 to TRBJ2-7; D possibly corresponds to TRBD1 (7 bases). Looked up from germline, CDR1 is LGHNA and CDR2 is YSLEER. CDR3 length equals 14 residues. CDR3 residues: CACSQRPGGYEQYV. The CDR3 bases are TGCGCCTGCAGCCAACGCCCAGGGGGGTACGAGCAGTACGTC.

The V call is TRBV6-5, the J call TRBJ2-1; D may be TRBD2 (5 bases). The V gene lost 2 bases and the J gene lost 1 base, with 9 bases spanning the gap. The CDR3 sequence is 15 residues long. Germline CDR1 reads MNHEY; CDR2 reads SVGAGI. CDR3 loop: CASSYGGRSYNEQFF. The CDR3 nucleotides read TGTGCCAGCAGTTACGGCGGGCGTTCCTACAATGAGCAGTTCTTC.

Many counts were recorded for this clonotype. The genes are TRBV20-1 and TRBJ2-1; D ambiguous. The CDR3 contains 11 residues. Germline CDR1 is DFQATT and CDR2 is SNEGSKA (reference sequence). V was pared by 5 bases and J by 4 bases, with 6 bases between. Here the CDR3 reads CSALNYNEQFF. DNA for the CDR3: TGCAGTGCTCTCAATTACAATGAGCAGTTCTTC.

In its sample, this clonotype was seen a few times. V is TRBV3-1 and J is TRBJ1-5; TRBD1 might be the D (6 bases). CDR1 is LGHDT and CDR2 is YNNKEL in the germline V gene (reference sequence). This CDR3 has 18 residues. Trimming stripped 1 base from V and 3 bases from J, with 19 bases between. The CDR3 DNA is TGTGCCAGCAGCCAAGGCCTGGGACGGGGGGCCTTCAATCAGCCCCAGCATTTT. It encodes CASSQGLGRGAFNQPQHF.

The chain links TRBV6-5 to TRBJ2-6, with D unresolved. The ends were cut back, 2 bases at V and 0 bases at J, with 11 bases in the middle. The CDR3 sequence is 17 residues long. Germline V gene data show CDR1 as MNHEY and CDR2 as SVGAGI. As DNA, the CDR3 is TGTGCCAGCAGTTACAGGCAGACGAACTCTGGGGCCAACGTCCTGACTTTC. This sequence encodes CASSYRQTNSGANVLTF.

This clonotype was observed at least ten times. The rearrangement joins TRBV29-1 to TRBJ1-1; D is unresolved. The germline V gene has CDR1 SQVTM and CDR2 ANQGSEA. The CDR3 consists of 12 residues. The V end was cut by 4 bases, the J end by 0 bases, with 6 bases between. CDR3 DNA sequence: TGCAGCGTTGGGTGGGTGAACACTGAAGCTTTCTTT. Protein: CSVGWVNTEAFF.

This clonotype was observed a handful of times. This chain links TRBV25-1 with TRBJ2-5; D tentatively fits TRBD1 or TRBD2 (5 bases each). Trimming took off 5 bases at V and 5 bases at J, with 15 bases between the two ends. Germline assignment: CDR1 MGHDK and CDR2 SYGVNS. This CDR3 has 14 amino acids. The CDR3 sequence: CASSRRVEGETQYF. DNA of the CDR3: TGTGCCAGCAGTAGGCGAGTTGAGGGGGAGACCCAGTACTTC.